Listed below are T cell receptor beta chains from one sample, sequenced in a study of cytomegalovirus exposure and HLA in healthy donors. The protocol was immunoSEQ multiplex PCR, while the TCRdb copy is restricted to in-frame clones and leaves out a portion. The sample has 150,000 to 200,000 clones; about 82% are singletons. Sequencing used PBMCs. These receptors were collected from a woman aged 18-29 years in good health and CMV-seronegative. CDR3s include the opening cysteine and the closing phenylalanine or tryptophan. D genes are given only for firm matches. Clone size is given for some rows only: seen once, a few or many times, or a class if the clone is expanded.

DNA	CDR3	D	size	V	J
TGTGCCAGCAGCCCGTTGGGGACAGGGGGCGCAGCGGGGAACACTGAAGCTTTCTTT	CASSPLGTGGAAGNTEAFF	TRBD1	.	TRBV13	TRBJ1-1
TGTGCCAGCAGCGCCTCGGGACAGGGTACAGATACGCAGTATTTT	CASSASGQGTDTQYF	TRBD1	.	TRBV6-1	TRBJ2-3
TGTGCCAGCAGGTATCAGGGGGCGCAGACGCGGGCCACTGAAGCTTTCTTT	CASRYQGAQTRATEAFF	TRBD1	.	TRBV7-8	TRBJ1-1
TGTGCCAGCAGCTTATACACCCTCGAGCAGTACTTC	CASSLYTLEQYF	.	.	TRBV7-2	TRBJ2-7
TGTGCCAGCAGCTTAAATCAGGATACCCACGAGCAGTACTTC	CASSLNQDTHEQYF	.	.	TRBV7-3	TRBJ2-7
TGCGCCAGCAGCCAAGAAATAGCTAGCGGGCACCAAGAGACCCAGTACTTC	CASSQEIASGHQETQYF	TRBD2	.	TRBV4-1	TRBJ2-5
TGTGCCAGCAAGGACAGCCAAACATGGGGCTATGGCTACACCTTC	CASKDSQTWGYGYTF	.	.	TRBV19	TRBJ1-2
TGTGCCAGTAGTATAAGGGCGGGGGGAATGAACACTGAAGCTTTCTTT	CASSIRAGGMNTEAFF	.	once	TRBV19	TRBJ1-1
TGCGCCAGCAGCTTCGAGGAGATGAACACTGAAGCTTTCTTT	CASSFEEMNTEAFF	.	.	TRBV5-1	TRBJ1-1
TGTGCCAGTAGTATAGCTACTGGCGGGGATCCCTCCTACGAGCAGTACTTC	CASSIATGGDPSYEQYF	.	.	TRBV19	TRBJ2-7
TGTGCCAGCAGCGTAGTCCGGGGATCGGATGGCTACACCTTC	CASSVVRGSDGYTF	.	.	TRBV9	TRBJ1-2
TGTGCCAGCAGTTTATCGGGGACAGGAAATCAGCCCCAGCATTTT	CASSLSGTGNQPQHF	TRBD1	.	TRBV28	TRBJ1-5
TGTGCCAGTAGTATCCCGGGGGGGTTTCAGCCCCAGCATTTT	CASSIPGGFQPQHF	.	.	TRBV19	TRBJ1-5
TGTGCCACCAGCAGTGGACAGGGAAGGTATGGCTACACCTTC	CATSSGQGRYGYTF	TRBD1	once	TRBV15	TRBJ1-2
TGTGCTAGTGGTTGGGGGGGGACCGAAGCTTTCTTT	CASGWGGTEAFF	.	.	TRBV12-5	TRBJ1-1
TGTGCCAGCAGCATGGACCAGACTACCTACGAGCAGTACTTC	CASSMDQTTYEQYF	.	once	TRBV7-3	TRBJ2-7
TGTGCCAGCAGACCTCGGGACAGGGGCGGCTATGGCTACACCTTC	CASRPRDRGGYGYTF	TRBD1	.	TRBV6-4	TRBJ1-2
TGCGCCAGCAGCCCGTGGGGACAGGGGGGCACTGAAGCTTTCTTT	CASSPWGQGGTEAFF	TRBD1	.	TRBV4-1	TRBJ1-1
TGTGCCAGCAGCCCTTATGTTACTAGCGGGAGGTACACCGGGGAGCTGTTTTTT	CASSPYVTSGRYTGELFF	TRBD2	.	TRBV7-9	TRBJ2-2
TGTGCCAGCAGCCTACAGGGGACCCAGTACTTC	CASSLQGTQYF	.	.	TRBV7-6	TRBJ2-5
TGTGCCAGCAGCTCCCAGGTTCGGTCTGGAAACACCATATATTTT	CASSSQVRSGNTIYF	.	.	TRBV7-8	TRBJ1-3
TGTGCCAGCAGCCCATCAGGTTGGGGGGGCGGTAATTCACCCCTCCACTTT	CASSPSGWGGGNSPLHF	.	.	TRBV9	TRBJ1-6
TGCGCCAGCAGCTGGACAGGTCCCAATCAGCCCCAGCATTTT	CASSWTGPNQPQHF	TRBD1	.	TRBV5-1	TRBJ1-5
TGCGCCAGCAGCTTGATTGTTCTAGCGGGAGGCCCCCGTGGCAATGAGCAGTTCTTC	CASSLIVLAGGPRGNEQFF	TRBD2	.	TRBV5-1	TRBJ2-1
TGTGCCAGCAGCTTACGGGGGTGGCTCCAAGAGACCCAGTACTTC	CASSLRGWLQETQYF	.	.	TRBV7-9	TRBJ2-5
TGTGCCAGCAGCCCTGGGGGCCAGTCATCTTATGGCTACACCTTC	CASSPGGQSSYGYTF	.	.	TRBV5-6	TRBJ1-2
TGTGCCAGTAGTTCCTACACCGGGACAGGGGGCACTGAAGCTTTCTTT	CASSSYTGTGGTEAFF	TRBD1	.	TRBV19	TRBJ1-1
TGTGCCAGCAGTGGACTAGCGACCGGGGAGCTGTTTTTT	CASSGLATGELFF	TRBD2	.	TRBV25-1	TRBJ2-2
TGTGCCAGCTCACCGGGCGCCAGATTAGCGGGAGGGCGCACAGATACGCAGTATTTT	CASSPGARLAGGRTDTQYF	TRBD2	.	TRBV18	TRBJ2-3
TGCAGTGCTAGTGACACGGATGAAGCTTTCTTT	CSASDTDEAFF	.	.	TRBV20-1	TRBJ1-1
TGCGCCAGCAGCCGCGGGGGGGACTACGAGCAGTACTTC	CASSRGGDYEQYF	TRBD2	.	TRBV5-1	TRBJ2-7
TGCGCCAGCAGCTTCGACACGTCAGATACGCAGTATTTT	CASSFDTSDTQYF	.	.	TRBV5-1	TRBJ2-3
TGTGCCAGCAGTTATGACAGGGTCTTGAGTGAGCAGTACTTC	CASSYDRVLSEQYF	TRBD1	few	TRBV6-6	TRBJ2-7
TGTGCCAGCACTAACACTGAAGCTTTCTTT	CASTNTEAFF	.	.	TRBV28	TRBJ1-1
TGTGCCAGCAGCCTCCTCAGGGGACTAGCGGGAGTGGGATACAATGAGCAGTTCTTC	CASSLLRGLAGVGYNEQFF	TRBD2	.	TRBV7-9	TRBJ2-1
TGTGCCAGCAGCCACGGGGGGGCCGGGGTCAATACGCAGTATTTT	CASSHGGAGVNTQYF	TRBD2	.	TRBV5-6	TRBJ2-3
TGTGCCAGCAGTTTTTCGAATCAGCCCCAGCATTTT	CASSFSNQPQHF	.	.	TRBV6-6	TRBJ1-5
TGTGCCAGCAGCTTAGGGACAGCGAACCTGAACACTGAAGCTTTCTTT	CASSLGTANLNTEAFF	.	once	TRBV7-2	TRBJ1-1
TGTGCCAGCAGCCTATCGGGGGGGCGGACAGATACGCAGTATTTT	CASSLSGGRTDTQYF	TRBD2	once	TRBV9	TRBJ2-3
TGTGCCAGCAGCGTAGGCGGACACCTCCTGACGAACTCTGGAAACACCATATATTTT	CASSVGGHLLTNSGNTIYF	.	.	TRBV9	TRBJ1-3
TGTGCCAGTAGTGAAGGTAGGAGTCAGCCCCAGCATTTT	CASSEGRSQPQHF	.	.	TRBV19	TRBJ1-5
TGTGCCAGCAGCCACGACGACATGTTTCATCCAGATAACACTGAAGCTTTCTTT	CASSHDDMFHPDNTEAFF	.	.	TRBV7-2	TRBJ1-1
TGTGCCAGCAGCCACCAGGTTGGTGGCTACACCTTC	CASSHQVGGYTF	.	.	TRBV11-2	TRBJ1-2
TGTGCCAGCCGGGGTTTCGGCGAGCAGTACTTC	CASRGFGEQYF	.	.	TRBV6-5	TRBJ2-7
TGTGCCAGCAGCTCCGCGGGACAGCTCACCGGGGAGCTGTTTTTT	CASSSAGQLTGELFF	.	.	TRBV7-2	TRBJ2-2
TGTGCCAGTAGTGTCGCACAGGGCTACTCTGGAAACACCATATATTTT	CASSVAQGYSGNTIYF	.	.	TRBV19	TRBJ1-3
TGTGCCAGTAGTATTTATAGTGATAACTATGGCTACACCTTC	CASSIYSDNYGYTF	.	.	TRBV19	TRBJ1-2